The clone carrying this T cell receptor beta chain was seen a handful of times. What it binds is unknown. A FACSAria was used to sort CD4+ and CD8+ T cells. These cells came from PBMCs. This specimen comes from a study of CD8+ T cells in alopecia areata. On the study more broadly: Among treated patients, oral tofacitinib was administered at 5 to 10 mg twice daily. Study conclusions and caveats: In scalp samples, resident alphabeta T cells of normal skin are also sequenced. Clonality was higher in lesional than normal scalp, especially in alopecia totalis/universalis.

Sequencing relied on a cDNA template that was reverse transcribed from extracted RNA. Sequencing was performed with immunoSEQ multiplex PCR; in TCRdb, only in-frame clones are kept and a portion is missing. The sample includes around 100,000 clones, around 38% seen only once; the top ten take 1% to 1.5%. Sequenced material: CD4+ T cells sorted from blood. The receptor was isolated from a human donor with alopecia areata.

The CDR3: CSGITSQQNTEAFF. As DNA, the CDR3 is TGCAGCGGGATCACATCTCAGCAGAACACTGAAGCTTTCTTT. This chain uses TRBV29-1 with TRBJ1-1, with unresolved D. The germline V gene has CDR1 SQVTM and CDR2 ANQGSEA. Trimming removed 7 bases at V and 1 base at J, with 16 bases between. This CDR3 is 14 amino acids long.